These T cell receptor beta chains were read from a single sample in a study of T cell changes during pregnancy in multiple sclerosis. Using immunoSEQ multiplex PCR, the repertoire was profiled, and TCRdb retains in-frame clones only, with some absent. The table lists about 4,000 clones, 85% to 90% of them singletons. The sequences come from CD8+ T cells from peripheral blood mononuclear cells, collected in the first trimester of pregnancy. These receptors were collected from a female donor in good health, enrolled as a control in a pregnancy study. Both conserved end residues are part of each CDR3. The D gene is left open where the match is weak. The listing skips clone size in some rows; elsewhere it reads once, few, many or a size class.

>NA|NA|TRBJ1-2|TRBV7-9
CASSLMGAPPYGYTF
TGTGCCAGCAGCTTAATGGGGGCCCCTCCCTATGGCTACACCTTC
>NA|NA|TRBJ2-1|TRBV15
CATSNRYEQFF
TGTGCCACCAGCAATCGGTATGAGCAGTTCTTC
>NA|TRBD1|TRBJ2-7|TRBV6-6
CASGTTGEQYF
TGTGCCAGCGGAACGACAGGGGAGCAGTACTTC
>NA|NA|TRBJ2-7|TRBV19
CASSDTGRRYEQYF
TGTGCCAGTAGTGACACAGGACGGAGATACGAGCAGTACTTC
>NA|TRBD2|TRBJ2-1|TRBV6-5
CASSYSTAGGREQFF
TGTGCCAGCAGTTACTCGACAGCGGGGGGGCGTGAGCAGTTCTTC
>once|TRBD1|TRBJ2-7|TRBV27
CASSLIGTGVHEQYF
TGTGCCAGCAGCTTGATCGGGACAGGGGTCCACGAGCAGTACTTC
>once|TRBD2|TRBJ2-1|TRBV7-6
CASSLVRGGNEQFF
TGTGCCAGCAGCTTAGTGCGGGGGGGGAATGAGCAGTTCTTC
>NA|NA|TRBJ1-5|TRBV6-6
CASSYVSAAGNQPQHF
TGTGCCAGCAGTTACGTCTCCGCAGCGGGAAATCAGCCCCAGCATTTT
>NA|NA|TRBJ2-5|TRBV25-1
CASSEWEIQETQYF
TGTGCCAGCAGTGAATGGGAGATACAAGAGACCCAGTACTTC
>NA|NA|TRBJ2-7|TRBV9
CASSVGGGAMSEQYF
TGTGCCAGCAGCGTAGGAGGTGGGGCGATGAGTGAGCAGTACTTC
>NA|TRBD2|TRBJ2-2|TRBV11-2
CASSLVGGALTGELFF
TGTGCCAGCAGCTTAGTGGGAGGGGCGCTCACCGGGGAGCTGTTTTTT
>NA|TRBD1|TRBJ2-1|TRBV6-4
CASSDSTGGGNEQFF
TGTGCCAGCAGTGACTCGACAGGGGGTGGCAATGAGCAGTTCTTC
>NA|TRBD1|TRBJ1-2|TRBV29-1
CSAIQGTGGDYGYTF
TGCAGCGCCATCCAAGGGACAGGGGGTGACTATGGCTACACCTTC
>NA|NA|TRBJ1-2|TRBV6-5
CASSYSGGDYGYTF
TGTGCCAGCAGTTACTCGGGAGGGGACTATGGCTACACCTTC
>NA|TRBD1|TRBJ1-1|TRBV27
CASRPDRDTEAFF
TGTGCCAGCAGACCAGACAGGGACACTGAAGCTTTCTTT
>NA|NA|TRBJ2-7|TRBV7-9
CASSFHRTDTYEQYF
TGTGCCAGCAGCTTCCACCGGACGGACACCTACGAGCAGTACTTC
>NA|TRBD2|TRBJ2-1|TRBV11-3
CASSYDGLAGASSYNEQFF
TGTGCCAGCAGCTACGACGGACTAGCGGGGGCGAGCTCCTACAATGAGCAGTTCTTC
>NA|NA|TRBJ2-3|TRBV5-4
CASRPGSHRGDTQYF
TGTGCCAGCAGACCCGGGTCCCACAGAGGGGATACGCAGTATTTT
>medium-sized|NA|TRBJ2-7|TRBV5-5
CASSLYSTYEQYF
TGTGCCAGCAGCTTGTATAGTACCTACGAGCAGTACTTC
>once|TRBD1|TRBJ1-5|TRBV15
CATHLGQGNQPQHF
TGTGCAACCCACCTAGGACAGGGAAATCAGCCCCAGCATTTT
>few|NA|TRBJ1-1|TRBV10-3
CAISGQNTEAFF
TGTGCCATCTCGGGACAGAACACTGAAGCTTTCTTT
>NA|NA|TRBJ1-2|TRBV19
CASTDPGSAFGYTF
TGTGCCAGTACCGACCCAGGGTCCGCCTTCGGCTACACCTTC
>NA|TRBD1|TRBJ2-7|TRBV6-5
CASSPRTGDDEQYF
TGTGCCAGCAGTCCGCGGACAGGGGACGACGAGCAGTACTTC
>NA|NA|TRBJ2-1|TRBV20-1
CSARVLDEQFF
TGCAGTGCTAGGGTACTAGATGAGCAGTTCTTC
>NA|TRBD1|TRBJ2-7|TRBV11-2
CASSIGQGRYEQYF
TGTGCCAGCAGCATCGGACAGGGGCGGTACGAGCAGTACTTC